The present entry profiles one T cell receptor beta chain with its context. These data come from a study of blood T cell repertoires in COVID-19. Study overall: Spain, Italy and the United States supplied samples that represented acute and convalescent COVID-19. The analysed material was cDNA or gDNA that came from T cells, B-cell-depleted T cells, or PBMCs.

How the authors handled the data: Cell counts per sample came from amplifying reference gene primers. Generated by immunoSEQ multiplex PCR, the TCRdb table keeps only in-frame clones and is missing some. V and J calls and clone size follow that table, whereas D and trimming were derived from the DNA. The table includes over 150,000 clones, more than 90% detected once. This CDR3 spans 14 amino acids. CDR1 is SGHTS, CDR2 YDEGEE, per germline. Trimming at V came to 4 bases and at J to 5 bases, leaving 4 bases not matched to a gene. The chain recombines TRBV5-8 with TRBJ2-1; TRBD1 aligns across 9 bases. The sample comprised peripheral blood. The receptor comes from a man aged 45-65 years with acute or convalescent COVID-19. CDR3 amino acids: CASSPRDRDNEQFF. CDR3 bases: TGTGCCAGCAGCCCCCGGGACAGGGACAATGAGCAGTTCTTC.